This T cell receptor (beta chain) was recorded in a study of identical twins. Findings and caveats of the study: Out-of-frame alpha sequences shared between twins exhibited an excess of low generation probability. A partial confounding effect on zero-insertion analyses could come from invariant MAIT and iNKT cells.

This clonotype was seen more than once but under ten times. Its specificity is not known. Trimming took off 0 bases at V and 4 bases at J, with 6 bases between the two ends. This CDR3 has 13 residues. In germline, CDR1 is DFQATT, CDR2 SNEGSKA (reference sequence). Via MiXCR, TCRdb re-called the 5' RACE reads, giving one row per CDR3 protein. The sample yields hundreds of thousands of distinct CDR3 sequences, about 12% seen once. This sample was also put to use in a study of yellow fever vaccine responses in identical twins.

The specimen was PBMCs. The receptor comes from a woman between 18 and 29 years old in good health. This rearrangement joins TRBV20-1 to TRBJ2-2; D gene uncertain. The CDR3 loop is CSARDATTGELFF. Written as DNA, the CDR3 is TGCAGTGCTAGAGATGCGACCACCGGGGAGCTGTTTTTT.